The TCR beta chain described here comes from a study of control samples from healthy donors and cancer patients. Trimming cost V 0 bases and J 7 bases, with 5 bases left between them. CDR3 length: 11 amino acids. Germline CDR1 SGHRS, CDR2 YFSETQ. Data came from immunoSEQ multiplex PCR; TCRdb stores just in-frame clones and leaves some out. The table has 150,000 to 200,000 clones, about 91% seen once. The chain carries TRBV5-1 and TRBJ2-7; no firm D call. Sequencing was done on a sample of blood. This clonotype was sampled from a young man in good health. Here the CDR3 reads CASSLGPEQYF. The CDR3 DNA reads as TGCGCCAGCAGCTTGGGCCCTGAGCAGTACTTC.